This TCR beta chain was captured in a study of blood T cell repertoires in COVID-19. Study-wide background: Sites across the United States, Italy and Spain contributed samples from acute and convalescent COVID-19. Nucleic acid was either cDNA or gDNA, and it came from T cells, B-cell-depleted T cells, or PBMCs.

In the original processing: Reference gene primer amplification gave estimated nucleated cell counts. The data were produced by immunoSEQ multiplex PCR, yet TCRdb's version contains in-frame clones alone and is incomplete. The V and J calls and clone size were taken over from that table, and D and trimming were inferred from the DNA. The sample holds over 150,000 clones, around four fifths seen once. V was clipped by 6 bases and J by 0 bases, with 12 bases between them. Per the germline V gene, CDR1 is LNHDA and CDR2 is SQIVND (reference sequence). CDR3 length: 15 residues. This sequence was found in an elderly woman with acute or convalescent COVID-19. Sequencing was performed on peripheral blood. The rearrangement uses TRBV19 and TRBJ2-1; D call uncertain. Written as DNA, the CDR3 is TGTGCCAGTAGCCCGTATGCGAGCTCCTACAATGAGCAGTTCTTC. Its translation: CASSPYASSYNEQFF.